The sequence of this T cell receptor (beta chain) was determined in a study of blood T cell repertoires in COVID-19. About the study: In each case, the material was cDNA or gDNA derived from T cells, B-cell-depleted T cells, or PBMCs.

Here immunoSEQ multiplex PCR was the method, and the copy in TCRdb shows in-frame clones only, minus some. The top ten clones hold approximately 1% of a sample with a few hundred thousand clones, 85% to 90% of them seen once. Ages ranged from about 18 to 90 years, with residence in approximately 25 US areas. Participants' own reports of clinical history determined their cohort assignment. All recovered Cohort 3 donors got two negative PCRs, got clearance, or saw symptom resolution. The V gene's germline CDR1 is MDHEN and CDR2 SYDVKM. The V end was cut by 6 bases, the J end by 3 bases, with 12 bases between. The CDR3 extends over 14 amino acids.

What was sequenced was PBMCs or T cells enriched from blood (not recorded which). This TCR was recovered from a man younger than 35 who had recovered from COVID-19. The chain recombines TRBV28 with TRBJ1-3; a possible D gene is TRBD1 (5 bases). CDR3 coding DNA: TGTGCCAGCAGACCTTTCGACAGTGGAAACACCATATATTTT. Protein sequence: CASRPFDSGNTIYF.